This T cell receptor beta chain originates from a study of beta chain features in type 1 diabetes (dated 2018 in TCRdb). Some background on the complete study: No differences in mean age, gender distribution, total cell number or subset yield were found between patients and healthy donors. A total of approximately 110,000,000 sorted cells were examined across all samples, and a strong correlation was observed between cell number per subset and RNA yield. In the study, TCRB repertoires of sorted circulating CD4+ T cell subsets from recently diagnosed type 1 diabetes patients were compared with those of matched healthy donors. Naive and central memory subsets were obtained from all 30 or so donors, but regulatory and stem cell-like memory subsets were isolated from only 8 patients and roughly 8 healthy donors. Beyond this particular receptor, the publication reports: Only small numbers of individuals were included in the HLA sub-analyses, which left unresolved whether HLA type had any influence on TCRB rearrangement. In all four CD4+ subsets, TCRB CDR3 length was moderately but significantly shorter in type 1 diabetes patients. PCR may preferentially amplify shorter templates, but because patient and control samples were amplified and corrected together, any resulting skew would affect both groups equally. At VDJ recombination sites, type 1 diabetes patients had fewer insertions and more deleted nucleotides, which implies abnormalities in thymic rearrangement. The naive, central memory and regulatory TCRB repertoires appeared to resemble one another more closely among patients than among healthy donors. Because cDNA was sequenced instead of genomic DNA, activated cells with high expression could be over-represented, although the groups did not differ in activation or CD3 levels.

CDR1 and CDR2, per the germline V gene, are SGHRS and YFSETQ. Taken from cysteine to phenylalanine, the CDR3 has 17 residues. Just CDR3 DNA is preserved here, 51 bases in frame from base 1. V is cut back by 2 bases and J by 4 bases, with 11 bases in the junction unmatched. A few counts support this clone. Its antigen is currently not known. There are no base qualities to consult, and no much larger clone falls within one base. The entire amount of isolated RNA was reverse transcribed using the High Capacity cDNA Reverse Transcription Kit, so the sequenced TCRB transcripts were expressed ones. Naive, central memory and regulatory T cell samples underwent deep immunoSEQ sequencing, averaging about 3.3 million total reads per sample. Sorted cells were lysed in RLT buffer and RNA was extracted with DNase-treated RNeasy Micro or Mini kits, depending on cell number. Each cell subset was processed separately to prevent cross-contamination, with patient and healthy donor samples processed together. The immunoSEQ multiplex PCR was used to amplify TCRB sequences from cDNA, generating 87-bp fragments that spanned the CDR3 region. Amplicons were sequenced on the Illumina HiSeq platform. As for the authors' bioinformatics: Synthetic template baselines were used to correct PCR bias computationally, reads within Hamming distance 2 were collapsed together, and singletons that could not be merged were discarded. By aligning reads against IMGT, V, D and J genes, CDR3 length, and insertions or deletions at six rearrangement sites were assigned. Clonotype counts were normalized to sorted cell number within each subset before computing true diversity and Gini coefficients with the tcR R package. The overlap coefficient, calculated on TCRB nucleotide sequences, was used to measure repertoire sharing. TCRdb holds this immuneACCESS table with in-frame rearrangements only. Some clones are missing; in checked studies, unresolved V genes explain under half, and the rest has no known cause. The DNA was the basis for D and trimming; V, J and clone size are from that table. The sample table records 40,000 to 45,000 clones; roughly 49% of these occur just once. Around 0.7% of the sample is held by the ten biggest clonotypes.

Each donor gave one peripheral blood draw, averaging approximately 120 mL, which was collected into heparinised tubes. A BD FACSAria II and a panel including CD45RO, CCR7, CD25, CD127, CD95 and CD27 were used to sort naive, central memory, regulatory and stem cell-like memory CD4+ T cells. Every sorted population had a purity above 98%. PBMCs were isolated right away by Lymphoprep density gradient centrifugation and were stained directly, without culture. Samples were stained and sorted in pairs, with one healthy donor and one patient per experiment, so that batch effects were minimized. The receptor comes from a woman between 18 and 29 years old in good health. The sample consisted of central memory CD4+ T cells from blood. Recombination linked TRBV5-1 to TRBJ2-1; 8 central nucleotides agree with TRBD1. The base sequence is TGCGCCAGCAGCTTTATGGGGAACAGGGGGGTTTACAATGAGCAGTTCTTC. It encodes CASSFMGNRGVYNEQFF.